Reported below is one TCR beta chain. The target antigen is unknown. V shed 4 bases and J 6 bases; nucleotides not matched to a gene: 14. Germline lookup yields CDR1 SGDLS and CDR2 YYNGEE. This CDR3 contains 16 residues. This specimen comes from a study of cytomegalovirus exposure and HLA in healthy donors. Study-level results: Earlier analysis found most TCR beta V segments productive about 87% or about 30% of the time.

PCR primers comprised 60 Vbeta and 13 Jbeta primers. TCRdb's table, derived via immunoSEQ multiplex PCR, lists solely in-frame clones and lacks some. The sample consists of some 180,000 clones, 82% of them appearing once. The sequence derives from a man aged 35-49 years in good health and CMV-seronegative. Input material: PBMCs. The J gene is TRBJ2-7, the V gene TRBV9; 9 bases line up with TRBD2. CDR3 sequence (DNA): TGTGCCAGCAGCAAGGAACTAGCGGGCCCTCTCGGCGAGCAGTACTTC. Its protein is CASSKELAGPLGEQYF.